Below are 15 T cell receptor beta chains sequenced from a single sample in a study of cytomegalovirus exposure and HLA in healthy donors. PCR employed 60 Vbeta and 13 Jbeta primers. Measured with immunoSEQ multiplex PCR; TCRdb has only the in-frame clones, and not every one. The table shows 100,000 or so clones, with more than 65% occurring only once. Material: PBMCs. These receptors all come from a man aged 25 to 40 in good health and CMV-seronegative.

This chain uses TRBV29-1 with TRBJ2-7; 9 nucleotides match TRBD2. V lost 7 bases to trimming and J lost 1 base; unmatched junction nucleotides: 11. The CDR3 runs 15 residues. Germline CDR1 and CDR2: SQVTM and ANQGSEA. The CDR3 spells CSAGPAGGGSYEQYF. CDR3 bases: TGCAGCGCCGGCCCAGCGGGAGGTGGGTCCTACGAGCAGTACTTC.

The CDR3 loop is CAGGYQENTEAFF. The CDR3 DNA sequence: TGTGCCGGAGGATACCAGGAGAACACTGAAGCTTTCTTT. The rearrangement links TRBV2 to TRBJ1-1; D not certain. Looked up from germline, CDR1 is SNHLY and CDR2 is FYNNEI. CDR3 length equals 13 residues. Trimming shortened V by 11 bases and J by 1 base, and 14 bases separated the two germline ends.

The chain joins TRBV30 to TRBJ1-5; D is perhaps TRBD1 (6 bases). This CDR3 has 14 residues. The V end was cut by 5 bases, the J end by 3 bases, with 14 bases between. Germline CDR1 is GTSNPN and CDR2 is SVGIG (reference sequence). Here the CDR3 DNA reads TGTGCCTGGTCAACAGGGTTGCTCAATCAGCCCCAGCATTTT. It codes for CAWSTGLLNQPQHF.

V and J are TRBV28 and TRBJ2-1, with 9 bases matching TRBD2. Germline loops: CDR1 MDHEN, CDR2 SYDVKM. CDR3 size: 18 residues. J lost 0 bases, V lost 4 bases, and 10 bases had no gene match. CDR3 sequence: CASSSASGKGGSYNEQFF. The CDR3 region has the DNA TGTGCCAGCAGTTCCGCTAGCGGGAAGGGGGGCTCCTACAATGAGCAGTTCTTC.

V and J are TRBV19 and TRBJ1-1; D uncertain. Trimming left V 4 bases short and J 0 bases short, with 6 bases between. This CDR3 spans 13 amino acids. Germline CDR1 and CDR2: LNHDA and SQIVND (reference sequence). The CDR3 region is CASSSGLNTEAFF. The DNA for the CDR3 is TGTGCCAGTAGTAGCGGGTTGAACACTGAAGCTTTCTTT.

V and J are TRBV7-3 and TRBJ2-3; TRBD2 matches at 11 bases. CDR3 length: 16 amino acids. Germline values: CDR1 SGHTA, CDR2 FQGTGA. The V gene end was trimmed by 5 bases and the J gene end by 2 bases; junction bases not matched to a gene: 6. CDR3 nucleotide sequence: TGTGCCAGCAGCCTTTTAGCGGGAGGGACCACAGATACGCAGTATTTT. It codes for CASSLLAGGTTDTQYF. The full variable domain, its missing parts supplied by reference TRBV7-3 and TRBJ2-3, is GAGVSQTPSNKVTEKGKYVELRCDPISGHTALYWYRQSLGQGPEFLIYFQGTGAADDSGLPNDRFFAVRPEGSVSTLKIQRTERGDSAVYLCASSLLAGGTTDTQYFGPGTRLTVL.

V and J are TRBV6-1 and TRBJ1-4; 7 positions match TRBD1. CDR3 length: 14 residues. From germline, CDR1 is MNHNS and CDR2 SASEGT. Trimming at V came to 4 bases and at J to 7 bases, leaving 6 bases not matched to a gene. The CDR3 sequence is CASSGDSRSEKLFF. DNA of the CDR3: TGTGCCAGCAGTGGGGACAGCCGAAGTGAAAAACTGTTTTTT.

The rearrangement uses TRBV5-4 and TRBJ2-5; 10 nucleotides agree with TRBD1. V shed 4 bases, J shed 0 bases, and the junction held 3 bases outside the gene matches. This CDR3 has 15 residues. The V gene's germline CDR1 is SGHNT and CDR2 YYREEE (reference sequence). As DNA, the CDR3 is TGTGCCAGCAGCCCGGGACAGGGGAACCAAGAGACCCAGTACTTC. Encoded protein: CASSPGQGNQETQYF.

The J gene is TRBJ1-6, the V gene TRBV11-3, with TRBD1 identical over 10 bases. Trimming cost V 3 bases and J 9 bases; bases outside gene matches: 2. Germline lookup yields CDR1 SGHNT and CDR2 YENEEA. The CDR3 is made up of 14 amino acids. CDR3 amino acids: CASSFDRGPSPLHF. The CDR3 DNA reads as TGTGCCAGCAGCTTCGACAGGGGGCCTTCACCCCTCCACTTT.

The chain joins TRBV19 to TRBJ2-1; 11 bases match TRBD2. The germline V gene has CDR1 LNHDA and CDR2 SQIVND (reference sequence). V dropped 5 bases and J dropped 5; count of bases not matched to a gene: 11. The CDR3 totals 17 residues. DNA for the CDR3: TGTGCCAGTAGTCGCCCCCCACTAGCGGGAGATCACAATGAGCAGTTCTTC. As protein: CASSRPPLAGDHNEQFF.

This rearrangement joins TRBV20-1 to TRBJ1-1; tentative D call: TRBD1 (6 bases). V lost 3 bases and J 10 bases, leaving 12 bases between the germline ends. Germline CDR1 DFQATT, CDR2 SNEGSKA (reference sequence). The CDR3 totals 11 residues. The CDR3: CSASDRGGAFF. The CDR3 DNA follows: TGCAGTGCTAGTGACAGAGGGGGAGCTTTCTTT.

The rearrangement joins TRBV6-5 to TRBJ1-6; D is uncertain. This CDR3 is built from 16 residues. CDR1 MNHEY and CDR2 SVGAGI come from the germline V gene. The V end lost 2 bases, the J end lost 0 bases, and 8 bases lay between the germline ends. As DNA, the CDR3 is TGTGCCAGCAGTTACACGCTAAGCTCCTATAATTCACCCCTCCACTTT. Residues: CASSYTLSSYNSPLHF.

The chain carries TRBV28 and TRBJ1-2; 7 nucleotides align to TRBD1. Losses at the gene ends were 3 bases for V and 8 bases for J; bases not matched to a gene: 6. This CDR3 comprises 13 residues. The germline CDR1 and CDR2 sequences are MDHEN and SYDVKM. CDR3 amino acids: CASSFEGARGYTF. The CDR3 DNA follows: TGTGCCAGCAGTTTTGAGGGGGCGCGAGGCTACACCTTC.

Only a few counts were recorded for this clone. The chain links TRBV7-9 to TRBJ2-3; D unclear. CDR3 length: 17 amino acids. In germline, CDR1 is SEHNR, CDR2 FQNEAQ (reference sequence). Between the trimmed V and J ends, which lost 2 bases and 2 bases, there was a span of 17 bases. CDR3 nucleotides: TGTGCCAGCAGCTTAAGCCTTACCCTACTTAACACAGATACGCAGTATTTT. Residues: CASSLSLTLLNTDTQYF.

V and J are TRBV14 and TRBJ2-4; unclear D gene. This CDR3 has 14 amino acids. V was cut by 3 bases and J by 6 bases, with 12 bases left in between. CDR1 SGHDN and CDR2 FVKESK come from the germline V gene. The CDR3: CASSQQRRLNIQYF. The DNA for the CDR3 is TGTGCCAGCAGCCAGCAGCGTCGGCTAAACATTCAGTACTTC.